The sequence of this T cell receptor (beta chain) was determined in a study of CXCR3-negative and CXCR3-positive naive CD8 T cells. Study results and caveats: Comparison of naive cells showed more hydrophobic TRB CDR3s in CXCR3-positive than in CXCR3-negative naive cells. After cryopreservation, CXCR3 expression dropped partially; most assays used fresh PBMCs.

Worth noting for this clonotype: Its antigen is undetermined.

The CDR3 consists of 12 residues. Germline CDR1 and CDR2: MNHNY and SVGAGI (reference sequence). UMI labels and 5' RACE were used to prepare the TRB cDNA libraries. Using the 5' RACE reads, TCRdb records one entry per CDR3 protein without DNA. Its clone listing holds roughly 100,000 distinct CDR3 sequences. Sequenced sample: naive CXCR3+ CD8+ T cells from blood. As to subset: CD45RO-CCR7+CD27+CD95- naive CD8+ T cells expressing CXCR3 (TNR3+). This TCR derives from a human donor in good health. Some clones in this sample may be carry-over from other donors' samples. The V call is TRBV6-6, the J call TRBJ2-7; TCRdb's assignment of TRBD1 cannot be checked, as there is no DNA. The CDR3 sequence: CASRPGPHEQYF.